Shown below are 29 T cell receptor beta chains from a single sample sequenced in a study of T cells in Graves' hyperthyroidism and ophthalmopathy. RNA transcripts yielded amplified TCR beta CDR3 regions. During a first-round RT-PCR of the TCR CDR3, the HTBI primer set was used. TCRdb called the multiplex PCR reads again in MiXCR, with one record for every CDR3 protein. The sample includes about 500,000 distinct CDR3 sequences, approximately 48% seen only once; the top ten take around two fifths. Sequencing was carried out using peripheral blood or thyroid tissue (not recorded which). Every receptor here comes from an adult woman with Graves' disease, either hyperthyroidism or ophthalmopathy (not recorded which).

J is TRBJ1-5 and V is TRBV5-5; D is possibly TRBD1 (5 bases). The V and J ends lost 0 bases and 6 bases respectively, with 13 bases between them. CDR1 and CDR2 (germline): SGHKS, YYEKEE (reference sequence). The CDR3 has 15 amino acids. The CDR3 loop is CASSLVWGVPQPQHF. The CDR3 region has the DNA TGTGCCAGCAGCTTGGTGTGGGGGGTTCCTCAGCCCCAGCATTTT.

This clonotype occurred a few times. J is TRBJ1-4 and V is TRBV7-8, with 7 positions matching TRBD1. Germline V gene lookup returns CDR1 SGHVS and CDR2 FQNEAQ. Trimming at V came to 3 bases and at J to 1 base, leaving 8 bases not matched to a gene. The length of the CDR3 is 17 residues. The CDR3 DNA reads TGTGCCAGCAGCTTGGGACAGTTTGAGATAACTAATGAAAAACTGTTTTTT. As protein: CASSLGQFEITNEKLFF.

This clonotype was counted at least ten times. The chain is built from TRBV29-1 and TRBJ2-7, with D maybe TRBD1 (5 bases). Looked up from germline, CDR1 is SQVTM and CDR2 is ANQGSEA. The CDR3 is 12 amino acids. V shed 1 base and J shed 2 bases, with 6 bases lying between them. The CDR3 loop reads CSVEGGPYEQYF. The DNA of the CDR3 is TGCAGCGTTGAAGGGGGCCCCTACGAGCAGTACTTC.

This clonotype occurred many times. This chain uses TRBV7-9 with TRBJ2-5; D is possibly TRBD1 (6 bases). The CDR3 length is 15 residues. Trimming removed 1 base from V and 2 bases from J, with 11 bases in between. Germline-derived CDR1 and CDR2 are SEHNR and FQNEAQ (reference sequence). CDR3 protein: CASSLVGGPQETQYF. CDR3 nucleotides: TGTGCCAGCAGCTTAGTAGGGGGACCACAAGAGACCCAGTACTTC.

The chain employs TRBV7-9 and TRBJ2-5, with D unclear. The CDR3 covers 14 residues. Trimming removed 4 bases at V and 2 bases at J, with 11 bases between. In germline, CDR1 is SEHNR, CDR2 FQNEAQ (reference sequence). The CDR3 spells CASSWEVGQETQYF. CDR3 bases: TGTGCCAGCAGCTGGGAAGTGGGACAAGAGACCCAGTACTTC.

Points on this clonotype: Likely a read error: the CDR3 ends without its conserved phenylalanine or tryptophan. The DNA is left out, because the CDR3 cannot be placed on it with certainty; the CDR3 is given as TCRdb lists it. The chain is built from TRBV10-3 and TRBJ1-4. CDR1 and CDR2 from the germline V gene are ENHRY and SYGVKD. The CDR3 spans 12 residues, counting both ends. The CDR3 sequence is CAISESSGGGTI.

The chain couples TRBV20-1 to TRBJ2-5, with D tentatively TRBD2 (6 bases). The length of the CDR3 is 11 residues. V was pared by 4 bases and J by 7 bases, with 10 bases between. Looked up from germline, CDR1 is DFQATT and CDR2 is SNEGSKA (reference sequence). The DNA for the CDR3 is TGCAGTGCTAAGAGGGAGGTGACCCAGTACTTC. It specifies CSAKREVTQYF.

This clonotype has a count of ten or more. The CDR3 DNA follows: TGTGCCAGCAACCTGGGACAGGGGGTGTCTGGAAACACCATATATTTT. It translates to CASNLGQGVSGNTIYF. The rearrangement uses TRBV12-3 or TRBV12-4 and TRBJ1-3, with 11 bases that match TRBD1. The CDR3 consists of 16 residues. V lost 7 bases, J lost 1 base, and 6 bases stayed unmatched.

CDR3 nucleotides: TGTGCCAGCAGAACACTCCGGGACAGGAACTACGAGCAGTACTTC. Its protein is CASRTLRDRNYEQYF. The J gene is TRBJ2-7, the V gene TRBV7-9; 8 bases agree with TRBD1. The germline V gene encodes CDR1 SEHNR and CDR2 FQNEAQ (reference sequence). The CDR3 sequence is 15 residues long. J lost 3 bases, V lost 6 bases, and 10 bases had no gene match. The complete variable domain, with remaining parts taken from reference TRBV7-9 and TRBJ2-7, reads DTGVSQNPRHKITKRGQNVTFRCDPISEHNRLYWYRQTLGQGPEFLTYFQNEAQLEKSRLLSDRFSAERPKGSFSTLEIQRTEQGDSAMYLCASRTLRDRNYEQYFGPGTRLTVT.

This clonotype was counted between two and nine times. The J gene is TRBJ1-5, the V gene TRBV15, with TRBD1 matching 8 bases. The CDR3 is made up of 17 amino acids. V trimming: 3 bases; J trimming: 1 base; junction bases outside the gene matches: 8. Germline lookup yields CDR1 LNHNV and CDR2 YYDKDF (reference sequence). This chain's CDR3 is CATSRATGGGSNQPQHF. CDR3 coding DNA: TGTGCCACCAGCAGGGCTACAGGGGGGGGAAGCAATCAGCCCCAGCATTTT. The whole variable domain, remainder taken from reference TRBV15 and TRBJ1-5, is DAMVIQNPRYQVTQFGKPVTLSCSQTLNHNVMYWYQQKSSQAPKLLFHYYDKDFNNEADTPDNFQSRRPNTSFCFLDIRSPGLGDTAMYLCATSRATGGGSNQPQHFGDGTRLSIL.

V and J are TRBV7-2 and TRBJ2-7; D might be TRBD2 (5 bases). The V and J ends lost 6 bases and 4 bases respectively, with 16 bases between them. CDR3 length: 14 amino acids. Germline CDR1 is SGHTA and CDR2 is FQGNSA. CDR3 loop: CASSLRGPGYEQYF. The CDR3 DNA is TGTGCCAGCAGTTTACGAGGGCCGGGTTACGAGCAGTACTTC.

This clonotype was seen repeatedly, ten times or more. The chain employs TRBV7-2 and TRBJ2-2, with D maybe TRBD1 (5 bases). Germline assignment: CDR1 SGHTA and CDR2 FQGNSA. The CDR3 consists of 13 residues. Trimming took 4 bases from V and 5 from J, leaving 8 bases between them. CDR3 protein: CASSSAGTGELFF. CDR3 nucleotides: TGTGCCAGCAGCTCTGCAGGGACCGGGGAGCTGTTTTTT.

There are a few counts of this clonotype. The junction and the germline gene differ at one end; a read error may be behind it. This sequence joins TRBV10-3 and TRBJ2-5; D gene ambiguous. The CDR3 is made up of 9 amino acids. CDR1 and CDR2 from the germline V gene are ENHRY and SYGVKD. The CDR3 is CAISESQDF. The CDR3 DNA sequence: TGTGCCATCAGTGAGTCCCAGGACTTC.

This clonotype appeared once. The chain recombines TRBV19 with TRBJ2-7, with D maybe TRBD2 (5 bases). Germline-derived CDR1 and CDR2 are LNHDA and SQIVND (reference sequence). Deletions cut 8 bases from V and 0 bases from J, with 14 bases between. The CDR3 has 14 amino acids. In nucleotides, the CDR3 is TGTGCCAGTGGAGACGGGATAAGCTCCTACGAGCAGTACTTC. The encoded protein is CASGDGISSYEQYF.

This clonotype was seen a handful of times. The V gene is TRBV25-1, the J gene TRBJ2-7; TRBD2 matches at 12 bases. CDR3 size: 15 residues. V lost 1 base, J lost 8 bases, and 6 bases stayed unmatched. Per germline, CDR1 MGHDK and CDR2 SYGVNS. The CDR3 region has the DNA TGTGCCAGCAGTGAATTGACTAGCGGGAGACTCAAGCAGTACTTC. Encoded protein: CASSELTSGRLKQYF.

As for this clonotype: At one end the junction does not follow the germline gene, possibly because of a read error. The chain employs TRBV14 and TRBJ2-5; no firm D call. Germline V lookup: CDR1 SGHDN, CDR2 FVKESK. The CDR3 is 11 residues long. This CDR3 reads CVSSHGETQYF. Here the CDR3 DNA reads TGTGTCAGCAGCCATGGGGAGACCCAGTACTTC.

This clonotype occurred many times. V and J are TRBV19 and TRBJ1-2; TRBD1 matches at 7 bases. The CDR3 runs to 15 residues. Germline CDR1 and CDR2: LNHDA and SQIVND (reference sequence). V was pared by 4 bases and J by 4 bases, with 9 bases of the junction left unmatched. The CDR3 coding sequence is TGTGCCAGTAGTAGCCCGGACAGGCGAGGCTATGGCTACACCTTC. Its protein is CASSSPDRRGYGYTF.

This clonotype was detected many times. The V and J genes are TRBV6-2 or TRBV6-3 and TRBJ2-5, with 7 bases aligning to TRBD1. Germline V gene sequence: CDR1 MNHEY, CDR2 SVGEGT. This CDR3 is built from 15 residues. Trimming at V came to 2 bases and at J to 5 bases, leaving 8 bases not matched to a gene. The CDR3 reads CASSYPQQGLETQYF. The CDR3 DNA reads TGTGCCAGCAGTTACCCTCAACAGGGGCTCGAGACCCAGTACTTC.

The CDR3, as DNA: TGTGCCAGCACCGACACCGGGACCCGGTCCAACACCGGGGAGCTGTTTTTT. Translated: CASTDTGTRSNTGELFF. The chain uses TRBV7-6 and TRBJ2-2; D assignment may be TRBD1 or TRBD2 (5 bases each). This CDR3 spans 17 amino acids. The V and J ends lost 7 bases and 2 bases respectively, with 20 bases between them. The germline V gene has CDR1 SGHVS and CDR2 FNYEAQ.

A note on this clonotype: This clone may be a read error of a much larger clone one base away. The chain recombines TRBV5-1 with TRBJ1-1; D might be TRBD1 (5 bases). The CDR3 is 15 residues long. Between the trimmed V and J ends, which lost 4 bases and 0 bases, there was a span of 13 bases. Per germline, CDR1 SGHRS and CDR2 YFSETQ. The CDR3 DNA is TGCGCCAGCAGCGCACCGACAGAGGTGAACACTGAAGCTTTCTTT. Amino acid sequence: CASSAPTEVNTEAFF.

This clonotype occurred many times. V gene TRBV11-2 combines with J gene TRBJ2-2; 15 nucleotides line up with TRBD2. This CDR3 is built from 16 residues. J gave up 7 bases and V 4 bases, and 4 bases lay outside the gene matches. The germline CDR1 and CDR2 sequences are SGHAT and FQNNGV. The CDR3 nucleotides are TGTGCCAGCAGCTACAGGACTAGCGGGAGGGGCGGGGAGCTGTTTTTT. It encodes CASSYRTSGRGGELFF.

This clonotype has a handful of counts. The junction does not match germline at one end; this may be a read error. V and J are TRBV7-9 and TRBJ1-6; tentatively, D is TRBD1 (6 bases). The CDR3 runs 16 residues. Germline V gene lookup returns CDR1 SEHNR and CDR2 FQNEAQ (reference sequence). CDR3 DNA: TGCGCCAGCAGCCCCCAAAGGAACTCCGGGACACCACCCCTCCACTTT. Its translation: CASSPQRNSGTPPLHF. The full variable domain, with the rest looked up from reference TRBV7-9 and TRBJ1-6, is DTGVSQNPRHKITKRGQNVTFRCDPISEHNRLYWYRQTLGQGPEFLTYFQNEAQLEKSRLLSDRFSAERPKGSFSTLEIQRTEQGDSAMYLCASSPQRNSGTPPLHFGNGTRLTVT.

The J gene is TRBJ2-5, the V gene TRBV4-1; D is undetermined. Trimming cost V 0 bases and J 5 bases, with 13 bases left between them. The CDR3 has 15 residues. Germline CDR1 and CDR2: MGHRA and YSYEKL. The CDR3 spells CASSQEWVYWETQYF. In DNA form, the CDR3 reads TGCGCCAGCAGCCAAGAGTGGGTATATTGGGAGACCCAGTACTTC.

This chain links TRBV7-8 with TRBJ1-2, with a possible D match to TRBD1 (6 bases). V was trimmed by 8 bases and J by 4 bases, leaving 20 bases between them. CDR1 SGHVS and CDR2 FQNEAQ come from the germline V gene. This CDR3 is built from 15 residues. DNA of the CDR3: TGTGCCAGCTCCCAAGACAGGCGGGTGAGCTATGGCTACACCTTC. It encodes CASSQDRRVSYGYTF.

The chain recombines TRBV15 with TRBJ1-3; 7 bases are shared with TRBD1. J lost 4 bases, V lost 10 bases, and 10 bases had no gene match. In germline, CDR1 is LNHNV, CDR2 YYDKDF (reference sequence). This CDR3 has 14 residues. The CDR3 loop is CAMSDREAGNTIYF. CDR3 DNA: TGTGCCATGTCAGACAGGGAGGCCGGAAACACCATATATTTT.

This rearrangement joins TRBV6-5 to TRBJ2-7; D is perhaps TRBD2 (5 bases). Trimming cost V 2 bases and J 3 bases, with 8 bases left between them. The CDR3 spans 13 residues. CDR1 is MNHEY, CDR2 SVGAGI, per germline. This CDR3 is CASSYASFYEQYF. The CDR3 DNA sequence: TGTGCCAGCAGTTACGCTAGCTTCTACGAGCAGTACTTC.

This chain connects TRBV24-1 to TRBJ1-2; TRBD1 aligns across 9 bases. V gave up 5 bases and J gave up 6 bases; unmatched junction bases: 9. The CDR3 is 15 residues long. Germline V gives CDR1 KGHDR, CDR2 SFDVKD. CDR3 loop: CATSGPVGQGHGYTF. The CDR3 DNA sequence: TGTGCCACCAGTGGCCCCGTGGGACAGGGCCATGGCTACACCTTC.

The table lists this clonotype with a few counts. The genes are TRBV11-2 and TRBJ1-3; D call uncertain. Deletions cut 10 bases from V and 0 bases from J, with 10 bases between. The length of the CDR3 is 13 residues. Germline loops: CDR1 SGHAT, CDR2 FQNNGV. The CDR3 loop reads CATQVRSGNTIYF. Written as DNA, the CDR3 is TGTGCCACCCAGGTTCGCTCTGGAAACACCATATATTTT.

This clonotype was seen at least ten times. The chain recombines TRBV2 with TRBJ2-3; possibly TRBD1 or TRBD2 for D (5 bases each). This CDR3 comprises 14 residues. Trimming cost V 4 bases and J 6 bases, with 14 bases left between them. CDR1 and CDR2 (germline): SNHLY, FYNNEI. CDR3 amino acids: CASSALGERDTQYF. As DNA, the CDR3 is TGTGCCAGCAGTGCCCTAGGGGAGCGTGATACGCAGTATTTT.